This T cell receptor (beta chain) was found in a study of B cell selection in AIRE deficiency. Study-wide points: Shared Treg sequences were biased toward short CDR3s with few non-templated nucleotide insertions. Of some 3,300 shared Treg TCRbeta sequences, 30% to 35% were healthy-only, around 9.3% patient-only.

CD4+CD127+ cells were sorted as the conventional CD4 T cells. Healthy unrelated donors supplied the control samples. Study processing details: Patients' conventional T cells yielded roughly 100,000 distinct TCRbeta sequences; donors' approximately 1.3x10^5. This table comes from immunoSEQ multiplex PCR, and its TCRdb copy is limited to in-frame clones, with some not included. Clonal size and the V and J genes are those of that table, whereas D and trimming came from the DNA. The top ten clones hold 0.17% of a sample with about 24,000 clones, roughly 95% of them seen once. CDR3 length: 15 amino acids. The germline V and J ends were trimmed by 5 bases and 5 bases, with 15 bases remaining between them. Germline values: CDR1 SGHTA, CDR2 FQGNSA. As to this clone: The antigen remains undetermined.

The sequence came from a human donor in good health. J is TRBJ2-2 and V is TRBV7-2, with TRBD1 as a possible D gene (5 bases). Sequenced material: CD4+CD127+ conventional T cells sorted from PBMCs. The CDR3 nucleotides are TGTGCCAGCAGCCTCGCCAGGGCAGGAACCGGGGAGCTGTTTTTT. The encoded protein is CASSLARAGTGELFF.